Each of the 10 T cell receptor beta chains below was sequenced from the same sample in a study of CD8 T cells in Susac syndrome. cDNA came from approximately 0.5 to 1 ug RNA primed by random hexamers. TCRdb ran MiXCR on the immunoSEQ multiplex PCR reads and lists one entry per CDR3 protein. The sample holds roughly 190,000 distinct CDR3 sequences, about 94% seen once. The material sequenced was CD4+ T cells from PBMCs. Receptors originate from a human donor with Susac syndrome.

V is TRBV5-6 and J is TRBJ2-5; 8 nucleotides line up with TRBD2. The CDR3 is 14 residues long. With 3 bases clipped from V and 3 bases from J, the junction kept 4 bases outside the gene matches. CDR1 and CDR2 (germline): SGHDT, YYEEEE. In DNA form, the CDR3 reads TGTGCCAGCAGCTCCACCGGGGGGGAAGAGACCCAGTACTTC. Translated: CASSSTGGEETQYF.

The V gene is TRBV4-2, the J gene TRBJ2-3; 7 bases line up with TRBD1. The germline gives CDR1 LGHNA, CDR2 YNFKEQ. Trimming at V came to 2 bases and at J to 5 bases, leaving 10 bases not matched to a gene. CDR3 length equals 16 residues. CDR3: CASSQSLQGMEDTQYF. CDR3 in DNA: TGTGCCAGCAGCCAATCGTTACAGGGGATGGAAGATACGCAGTATTTT.

The chain joins TRBV7-9 to TRBJ1-2, with 7 bases lining up with TRBD1. After removal of 5 bases from V and 3 bases from J, the junction contained 12 bases not matched to a gene. The CDR3 consists of 16 residues. In germline, CDR1 is SEHNR, CDR2 FQNEAQ (reference sequence). The CDR3: CASSPPVPGTDYGYTF. Here the CDR3 DNA reads TGTGCCAGCAGCCCCCCCGTCCCCGGGACAGACTATGGCTACACCTTC. Full variable domain (outside the CDR3, taken from reference TRBV7-9 and TRBJ1-2): DTGVSQNPRHKITKRGQNVTFRCDPISEHNRLYWYRQTLGQGPEFLTYFQNEAQLEKSRLLSDRFSAERPKGSFSTLEIQRTEQGDSAMYLCASSPPVPGTDYGYTFGSGTRLTVV.

The gene calls are TRBV30 and TRBJ2-1; TRBD2 aligns across 12 bases. This CDR3 comprises 16 residues. The V gene's germline CDR1 is GTSNPN and CDR2 SVGIG (reference sequence). J gave up 0 bases and V 5 bases, and 5 bases lay outside the gene matches. CDR3 region: CAWAGLAGSSYNEQFF. DNA for the CDR3: TGTGCCTGGGCAGGACTAGCGGGGAGCTCCTACAATGAGCAGTTCTTC.

The chain carries TRBV7-2 and TRBJ1-2; perhaps TRBD1 as D (5 bases). V was clipped by 5 bases and J by 4 bases, with 17 bases between them. This CDR3 has 15 residues. CDR1 and CDR2 (germline): SGHTA, FQGNSA. The CDR3 is CASSITTDSGYGYTF. In DNA, the CDR3 is TGTGCCAGCAGCATTACGACAGACTCTGGCTATGGCTACACCTTC.

This chain connects TRBV12-3 or TRBV12-4 to TRBJ1-5; unclear D gene. Trimming removed 5 bases from V and 1 base from J, with 21 bases in between. The CDR3 is made up of 18 amino acids. CDR3 DNA: TGTGCCAGCAGTCCACACCTACTTTGGCAGACAAGCAATCAGCCCCAGCATTTT. This gives the protein CASSPHLLWQTSNQPQHF.

The V gene is TRBV12-3 or TRBV12-4, the J gene TRBJ1-1; the D is unclear. Trimming removed 5 bases at V and 0 bases at J, with 10 bases between. The CDR3 length is 14 residues. DNA of the CDR3: TGTGCCAGCAGTGCGCTGACTATGAACACTGAAGCTTTCTTT. This gives the protein CASSALTMNTEAFF.

This clonotype appeared a single time. The chain uses TRBV29-1 and TRBJ1-5, with D uncertain. CDR3 length equals 13 residues. Germline V gives CDR1 SQVTM, CDR2 ANQGSEA. The V gene lost 3 bases and the J gene lost 3 bases, with 9 bases spanning the gap. This CDR3 is CSVDPGNNQPQHF. CDR3 DNA: TGCAGCGTTGATCCGGGGAACAATCAGCCCCAGCATTTT.

The table lists this clonotype with a count of one. CDR3 nucleotide sequence: TGCAGCGTTGGATGGCTAGCGCTCAGCACAGATACGCAGTATTTT. It encodes CSVGWLALSTDTQYF. The gene calls are TRBV29-1 and TRBJ2-3; D is possibly TRBD2 (6 bases). Trimming removed 4 bases from V and 0 bases from J, with 14 bases in between. The CDR3 has 15 amino acids. Germline assignment: CDR1 SQVTM and CDR2 ANQGSEA.

V and J are TRBV29-1 and TRBJ1-2; weak D call: TRBD1 (6 bases). V shed 4 bases and J shed 0 bases, with 12 bases lying between them. This CDR3 has 14 amino acids. Germline V lookup: CDR1 SQVTM, CDR2 ANQGSEA. CDR3 amino acids: CSVGEEGANYGYTF. CDR3 nucleotides: TGCAGCGTTGGGGAGGAGGGGGCTAACTATGGCTACACCTTC. Full variable domain (rest looked up from reference TRBV29-1 and TRBJ1-2): SAVISQKPSRDICQRGTSLTIQCQVDSQVTMMFWYRQQPGQSLTLIATANQGSEATYESGFVIDKFPISRPNLTFSTLTVSNMSPEDSSIYLCSVGEEGANYGYTFGSGTRLTVV.